This T cell receptor (beta chain) was identified during a study of PD-L1 blockade in urothelial cancer. About the research overall: Most patients, about nine tenths of the roughly 30, were males with bladder-origin cancer. Patients arrived having already received 0 to 3 prior chemotherapy regimens.

From germline, CDR1 is SGDLS and CDR2 YYNGEE. This CDR3 region has 15 residues. Trimming stripped 0 bases from V and 8 bases from J, with 15 bases between. Profiled with immunoSEQ multiplex PCR; TCRdb holds only in-frame clones, not every one. The sample includes approximately 79,000 clones, about 85% of them seen just once. Time point: pretreatment peripheral blood. Study observations and caveats: Durable-benefit cases showed more tumor-associated blood clone expansion at 3 weeks.

The sample holds a few counts of this clone. Its target is not known. Sequenced material: PBMCs, taken around atezolizumab (anti-PD-L1) treatment. The V call is TRBV9, the J call TRBJ1-3; no clear D gene. This clonotype originated in a man between 35 and 55 years old with urothelial cancer. The CDR3 DNA is TGTGCCAGCAGCGTAGAGGGTCAGGTCGGGGACACCATATATTTT. This gives the protein CASSVEGQVGDTIYF.